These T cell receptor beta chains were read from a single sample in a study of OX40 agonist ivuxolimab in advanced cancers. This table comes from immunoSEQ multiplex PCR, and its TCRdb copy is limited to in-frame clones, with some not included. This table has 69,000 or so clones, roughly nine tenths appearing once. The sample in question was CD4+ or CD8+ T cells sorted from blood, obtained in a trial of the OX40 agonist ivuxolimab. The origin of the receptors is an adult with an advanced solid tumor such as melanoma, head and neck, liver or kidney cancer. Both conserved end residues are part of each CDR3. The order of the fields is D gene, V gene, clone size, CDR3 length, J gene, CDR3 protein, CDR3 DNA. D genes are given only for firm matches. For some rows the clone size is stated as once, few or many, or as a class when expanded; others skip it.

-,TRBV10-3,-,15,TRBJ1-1,CAIKSSGVGNTEAFF,TGTGCCATCAAATCGTCGGGTGTCGGGAACACTGAAGCTTTCTTT
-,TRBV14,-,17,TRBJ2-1,CASSQESRIVRDNEQFF,TGTGCCAGCAGCCAAGAGAGCCGAATTGTGAGGGACAATGAGCAGTTCTTC
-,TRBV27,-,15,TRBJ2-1,CASSFTGVLYNEQFF,TGTGCCAGCAGTTTCACGGGAGTCCTCTACAATGAGCAGTTCTTC
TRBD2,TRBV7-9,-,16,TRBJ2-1,CASNLAGGPYGNEQFF,TGTGCCAGCAACTTAGCGGGAGGGCCATATGGGAATGAGCAGTTCTTC
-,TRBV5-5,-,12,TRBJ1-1,CASSLAEIEAFF,TGTGCCAGCAGCTTGGCGGAAATTGAAGCTTTCTTT
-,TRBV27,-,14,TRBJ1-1,CASSVMGGGTEAFF,TGTGCCAGCAGTGTTATGGGCGGGGGCACTGAAGCTTTCTTT
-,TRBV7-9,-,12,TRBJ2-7,CASSLVSYEQYF,TGTGCCAGCAGCCTAGTATCCTACGAGCAGTACTTC
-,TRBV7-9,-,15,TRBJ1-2,CASSSPNAGYYGYTF,TGTGCCAGCAGCTCACCGAACGCAGGCTACTATGGCTACACCTTC
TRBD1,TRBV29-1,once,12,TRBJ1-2,CSVGTERGGYTF,TGCAGCGTCGGGACAGAGAGAGGTGGCTACACCTTC
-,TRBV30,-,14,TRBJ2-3,CAWSSRFGTDTQYF,TGTGCCTGGAGTAGTCGGTTCGGGACAGATACGCAGTATTTT
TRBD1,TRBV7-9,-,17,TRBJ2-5,CASSLGQGVLGEETQYF,TGTGCCAGCAGCTTAGGGCAGGGGGTCCTTGGTGAGGAGACCCAGTACTTC
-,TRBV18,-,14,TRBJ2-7,CASSHPGVTYEQYF,TGTGCCAGCTCACATCCCGGGGTTACTTACGAGCAGTACTTC
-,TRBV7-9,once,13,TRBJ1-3,CASSLVGPGFLYF,TGTGCCAGCAGCTTAGTGGGGCCGGGATTCCTATATTTT
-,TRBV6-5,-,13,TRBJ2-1,CASGAGSYNEQFF,TGTGCCAGCGGGGCAGGGAGCTACAATGAGCAGTTCTTC
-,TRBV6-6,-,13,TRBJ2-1,CASSPGLSNEQFF,TGTGCCAGCAGCCCGGGACTTTCCAATGAGCAGTTCTTC
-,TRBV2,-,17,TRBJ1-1,CASSASRGRKWNTEAFF,TGTGCCAGCAGTGCGTCGAGAGGGAGGAAATGGAACACTGAAGCTTTCTTT
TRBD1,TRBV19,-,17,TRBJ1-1,CASSPDRGNVQNTEAFF,TGTGCCAGTTCCCCGGACAGGGGTAATGTTCAGAACACTGAAGCTTTCTTT
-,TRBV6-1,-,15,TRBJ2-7,CASSEFSYRADEQYF,TGTGCCAGCAGTGAATTCTCGTACAGGGCGGACGAGCAGTACTTC
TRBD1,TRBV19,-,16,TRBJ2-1,CASSTGTGIAFDEQFF,TGTGCCAGTAGTACTGGGACAGGGATTGCCTTCGATGAGCAGTTCTTC
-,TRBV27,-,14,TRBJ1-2,CASSLSGRVSSYTF,TGTGCCAGCAGTTTATCGGGGAGAGTGAGTAGCTACACCTTC
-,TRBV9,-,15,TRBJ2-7,CASSVAGGSSYEQYF,TGTGCCAGCAGCGTAGCTGGGGGGAGCTCCTACGAGCAGTACTTC
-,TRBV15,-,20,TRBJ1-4,CATSRVWSRQNRATNEKLFF,TGTGCCACCAGCAGAGTATGGAGCCGGCAGAACCGGGCAACTAATGAAAAACTGTTTTTT
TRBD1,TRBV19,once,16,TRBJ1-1,CASSSGTGDRDTEAFF,TGTGCCAGTAGTAGCGGGACAGGGGATCGGGACACTGAAGCTTTCTTT
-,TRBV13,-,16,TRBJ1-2,CASSLETGLFDYGYTF,TGTGCCAGCAGCTTAGAGACAGGACTTTTCGACTATGGCTACACCTTC
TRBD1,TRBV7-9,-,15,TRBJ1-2,CASSRPRQGSRGYTF,TGTGCCAGCAGCCGACCCCGACAGGGGTCAAGGGGCTACACCTTC
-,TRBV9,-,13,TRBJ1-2,CASSVVEDYGYTF,TGTGCCAGCAGCGTAGTGGAGGACTATGGCTACACCTTC
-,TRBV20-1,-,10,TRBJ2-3,CSVDEDTQYF,TGCAGCGTGGACGAGGATACGCAGTATTTT
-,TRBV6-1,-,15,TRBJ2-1,CASSEEAASYNEQFF,TGTGCCAGCAGTGAAGAAGCGGCCTCCTACAATGAGCAGTTCTTC
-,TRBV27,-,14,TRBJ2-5,CASSSLGAQETQYF,TGTGCCAGCAGTTCTTTGGGGGCTCAAGAGACCCAGTACTTC
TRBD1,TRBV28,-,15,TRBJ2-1,CASSLTGQGAYEQFF,TGTGCCAGCAGTTTAACGGGACAGGGGGCATATGAGCAGTTCTTC
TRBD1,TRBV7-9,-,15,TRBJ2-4,CASSAGQGAVYIQYF,TGTGCCAGCAGTGCAGGACAGGGGGCTGTCTACATTCAGTACTTC
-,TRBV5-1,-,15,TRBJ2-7,CASSLELALINEQYF,TGCGCCAGCAGCTTGGAATTAGCGCTGATCAACGAGCAGTACTTC
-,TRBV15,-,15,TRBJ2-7,CATSRAGASAYEQYF,TGTGCCACCAGCAGGGCGGGGGCCAGCGCCTACGAGCAGTACTTC
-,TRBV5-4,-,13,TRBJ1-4,CASRTDTNEKLFF,TGTGCCAGCCGGACAGACACTAATGAAAAACTGTTTTTT
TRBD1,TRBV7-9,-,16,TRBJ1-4,CASSPPRDRGNEKLFF,TGTGCCAGCAGCCCTCCCCGGGACAGGGGAAATGAAAAACTGTTTTTT
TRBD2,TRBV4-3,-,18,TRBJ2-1,CASSQSRTSGLSYNEQFF,TGCGCCAGCAGCCAATCCCGGACTAGCGGGCTCTCCTACAATGAGCAGTTCTTC
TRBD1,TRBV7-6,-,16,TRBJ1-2,CASSSHGTVANYGYTF,TGTGCCAGCAGCTCCCACGGGACAGTGGCGAACTATGGCTACACCTTC
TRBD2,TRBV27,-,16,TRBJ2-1,CASSSLAGGHYNEQFF,TGTGCCAGCAGTTCCCTAGCGGGAGGCCACTACAATGAGCAGTTCTTC
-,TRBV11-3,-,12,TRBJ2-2,CASSINTGELFF,TGTGCCAGCAGTATAAACACCGGGGAGCTGTTTTTT
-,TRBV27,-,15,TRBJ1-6,CASSLEGGLNSPLHF,TGTGCCAGCAGTTTAGAAGGGGGACTAAATTCACCCCTCCACTTT
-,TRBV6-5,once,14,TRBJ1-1,CASSYGTPNTEAFF,TGTGCCAGCAGTTACGGGACACCGAACACTGAAGCTTTCTTT
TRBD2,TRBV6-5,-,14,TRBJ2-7,CASSLSGERYEQYF,TGTGCCAGCAGTCTTAGCGGGGAGAGATACGAGCAGTACTTC
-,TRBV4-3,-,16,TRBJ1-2,CASSQDLGGATGGYTF,TGCGCCAGCAGCCAAGACCTGGGGGGGGCTACAGGTGGCTACACCTTC